This passage covers 18 T cell receptor beta chains from one sample sequenced in a study of shared clonotypes between healthy human individuals. The table came from immunoSEQ multiplex PCR; TCRdb's copy has only in-frame clones and leaves some out. The sample records roughly 2,000,000 clones, roughly 95% being singletons. CD45RO-negative cells were positively selected for CCR7, leaving out terminally differentiated effector memory CD45RA+ cells. The sequencing input was naive CD8+ T cells from PBMCs. These receptors were obtained from a man in his late teens or twenties in good health. Some clones in this sample may be carry-over from other donors' samples.

V usage is TRBV29-1 and J usage is TRBJ2-1; 10 nucleotides match TRBD2. The CDR3 has 16 amino acids. Germline trimming cut 7 bases from V and 8 bases from J; bases unmatched to any gene: 17. Germline lookup yields CDR1 SQVTM and CDR2 ANQGSEA. In DNA form, the CDR3 reads TGCAGCGCCAAAGGTACTAGCGGGATTTCCGCCCATGAGCAGTTCTTC. Translated: CSAKGTSGISAHEQFF.

V is TRBV5-8 and J is TRBJ1-1, with D perhaps matching TRBD1 (5 bases). The CDR3 contains 15 residues. CDR1 SGHTS and CDR2 YDEGEE come from the germline V gene. The V gene lost 1 base and the J gene lost 1 base, with 11 bases spanning the gap. For the CDR3, the DNA is TGTGCCAGCAGCTTGCGTGGGGACGCGAACACTGAAGCTTTCTTT. The encoded protein is CASSLRGDANTEAFF.

This chain connects TRBV4-1 to TRBJ2-7, with a tentative D call TRBD2 (6 bases). CDR1 and CDR2 (germline): MGHRA, YSYEKL. CDR3 length: 16 amino acids. V was trimmed by 0 bases and J by 5 bases, leaving 17 bases between them. CDR3 amino acids: CASSQDVREVADEQYF. CDR3 in DNA: TGCGCCAGCAGCCAAGATGTGAGGGAGGTAGCCGACGAGCAGTACTTC.

CDR3 protein: CASSSIPQGATNEKLFF. The CDR3 nucleotides read TGTGCCAGCAGTTCTATACCGCAGGGTGCAACTAATGAAAAACTGTTTTTT. The chain carries TRBV28 and TRBJ1-4; D is possibly TRBD1 (5 bases). Germline values: CDR1 MDHEN, CDR2 SYDVKM. The V end was cut by 4 bases, the J end by 0 bases, with 15 bases between. The CDR3 has 17 amino acids.

This CDR3 reads CSVEIGGPYEQYF. CDR3 coding DNA: TGCAGCGTTGAGATCGGGGGTCCCTACGAGCAGTACTTC. The V call is TRBV29-1, the J call TRBJ2-7; TRBD2 is a possible D gene (6 bases). CDR1 SQVTM and CDR2 ANQGSEA come from the germline V gene. The germline V and J ends were trimmed by 3 bases and 2 bases, with 11 bases remaining between them. The CDR3 sequence is 13 residues long.

This clone appeared a single time. The V and J genes are TRBV2 and TRBJ2-7; possibly TRBD2 for D (6 bases). In germline, CDR1 is SNHLY, CDR2 FYNNEI. The ends were cut back, 3 bases at V and 4 bases at J, with 19 bases in the middle. This CDR3 has 16 amino acids. CDR3 residues: CASSERTGSWEYEQYF. CDR3 coding DNA: TGTGCCAGCAGTGAGCGGACCGGGAGTTGGGAGTACGAGCAGTACTTC.

CDR3 sequence: CSASGGRGFF. The CDR3 DNA reads TGCAGTGCTAGTGGCGGGCGGGGGTTCTTC. The V and J genes are TRBV20-1 and TRBJ2-1; possibly TRBD2 for D (6 bases). Trimming took 3 bases from V and 15 from J, leaving 12 bases between them. The length of the CDR3 is 10 residues. Germline V lookup: CDR1 DFQATT, CDR2 SNEGSKA (reference sequence).

This sequence joins TRBV28 and TRBJ2-1; D unresolved. V lost 5 bases, J lost 3 bases, and 8 bases lay in between. This CDR3 has 13 amino acids. Germline CDR1 MDHEN, CDR2 SYDVKM. The CDR3 loop reads CASSPTIYNEQFF. The CDR3 DNA is TGTGCCAGCAGTCCCACAATCTACAATGAGCAGTTCTTC.

The V call is TRBV16, the J call TRBJ2-5, with 12 bases identical to TRBD2. Trimming took 3 bases from V and 7 from J; bases not matched to a gene: 24. The CDR3 length is 21 residues. The germline V gene has CDR1 KGHSY and CDR2 FQNENV. Here the CDR3 DNA reads TGTGCCAGCAGCCACAACGGAGAGTTAAACCGACTAGCGGGAGAAATGGGGACCCAGTACTTC. Translation: CASSHNGELNRLAGEMGTQYF.

This clone has only one observation. The rearrangement joins TRBV27 to TRBJ2-7; 10 nucleotides line up with TRBD1. The germline gives CDR1 MNHEY, CDR2 SMNVEV (reference sequence). CDR3 length equals 15 residues. V gave up 5 bases and J gave up 3 bases; unmatched junction bases: 7. The CDR3 region is CASSLRGDRGYEQYF. CDR3 sequence (DNA): TGTGCCAGCAGTCTAAGGGGGGACAGGGGCTACGAGCAGTACTTC.

The genes are TRBV6-6 and TRBJ1-3, with TRBD1 matching 8 bases. Germline assignment: CDR1 MNHNY and CDR2 SVGAGI (reference sequence). The J segment lost 1 base and the V segment lost 2 bases, leaving 4 bases of the junction unmatched. CDR3 length: 16 residues. The CDR3, as DNA: TGTGCCAGCAGTTACGTAGGACAGGGATCTGGAAACACCATATATTTT. Translated: CASSYVGQGSGNTIYF.

The J gene is TRBJ2-3, the V gene TRBV11-3; D not certain. The germline CDR1 and CDR2 sequences are SGHNT and YENEEA. The CDR3 length is 13 residues. Trimming pared 4 bases from V and 4 bases from J, leaving 9 bases between. The CDR3 here is CASSSHGSDTQYF. The CDR3 DNA reads as TGTGCCAGCAGCTCCCATGGGTCAGATACGCAGTATTTT.

The chain is built from TRBV19 and TRBJ2-1, with 9 bases matching TRBD2. Trimming removed 7 bases from V and 5 bases from J; junction bases left unmatched: 15. Germline assignment: CDR1 LNHDA and CDR2 SQIVND (reference sequence). This CDR3 region has 17 residues. CDR3 coding DNA: TGTGCCAGTACCCACGGAGGGCTAGCGGGATCTCACAATGAGCAGTTCTTC. Its translation: CASTHGGLAGSHNEQFF.

The chain uses TRBV10-1 and TRBJ1-1; 8 bases match TRBD1. The CDR3 has 13 amino acids. CDR1 and CDR2 (germline): WNHNN, SYGVQD (reference sequence). Germline trimming cut 3 bases from V and 4 bases from J; bases unmatched to any gene: 1. CDR3 nucleotides: TGCGCCAGCAGTGAAGACAGGGGCACTGAAGCTTTCTTT. The encoded protein is CASSEDRGTEAFF.

The chain couples TRBV2 to TRBJ1-3, with TRBD1 matching over 7 bases. The CDR3 covers 17 residues. Germline V lookup: CDR1 SNHLY, CDR2 FYNNEI. J lost 0 bases, V lost 6 bases, and 11 bases had no gene match. As DNA, the CDR3 is TGTGCCAGCAGAACCACAGGGGCCTTGTACTCTGGAAACACCATATATTTT. Residues: CASRTTGALYSGNTIYF.

CDR3 in amino acids: CASSIDGSYNEQFF. The CDR3 coding sequence is TGTGCCAGTAGTATAGATGGCTCCTACAATGAGCAGTTCTTC. The gene calls are TRBV19 and TRBJ2-1; D not resolved. The germline V gene encodes CDR1 LNHDA and CDR2 SQIVND (reference sequence). The CDR3 runs 14 residues. Trimming pared 0 bases from V and 0 bases from J, leaving 3 bases between. The full variable domain, completed using reference TRBV19 and TRBJ2-1, is DGGITQSPKYLFRKEGQNVTLSCEQNLNHDAMYWYRQDPGQGLRLIYYSQIVNDFQKGDIAEGYSVSREKKESFPLTVTSAQKNPTAFYLCASSIDGSYNEQFFGPGTRLTVL.

The chain recombines TRBV7-9 with TRBJ2-1; TRBD2 agrees at 14 bases. V lost 6 bases and J lost 7; bases outside the gene matches: 8. Germline V gene data show CDR1 as SEHNR and CDR2 as FQNEAQ (reference sequence). The CDR3 totals 16 residues. The CDR3 nucleotides are TGTGCCAGCAGTGGGACTAGCGGGAGAGGTAGGAATGAGCAGTTCTTC. Its protein product is CASSGTSGRGRNEQFF.

On this clone: Germline and junction disagree at one end, which may indicate a read error. The chain has TRBV6-6 and TRBJ2-7; TRBD1 or TRBD2 may be the D gene (5 bases each). CDR1 and CDR2 (germline): MNHNY, SVGAGI (reference sequence). The CDR3 sequence is 12 residues long. The CDR3 here is CASSYSTDRRDF. The DNA for the CDR3 is TGTGCCAGCAGTTACTCGACAGATCGGCGGGACTTC.